The clone carrying this TCR beta chain has only one observation. The antigen is undetermined. This record comes from a study of regulatory and conventional T cells in RAG deficiency. Findings of the study overall: Shorter CDR3s in all patient subsets; >80% Treg-Tconv overlap in Omenn.

Blood CD4+ CD25-low CD127-high conventional T cells supplied the genomic DNA template. Germline values: CDR1 SGHTA, CDR2 FQGNSA. This CDR3 contains 15 residues. V lost 5 bases and J 1 base, leaving 14 bases between the germline ends. Clones were sequenced by immunoSEQ multiplex PCR, and TCRdb holds only the in-frame ones, with some missing. The sample consists of about 29,000 clones, about 95% of them appearing once. The data were also submitted as part of a second study, on regulatory T cells. That source reports: Amplification used 52 TRBV primers and 13 TRBJ primers.

The rearrangement links TRBV7-2 to TRBJ1-2; D is perhaps TRBD1 (5 bases). The receptor was derived from a human donor in good health. Sequenced material: CD25- CD4+ T cells sorted from blood. CDR3 bases: TGTGCCAGCAGCCTCAGGGTTCTTGATAACTATGGCTACACCTTC. Its protein is CASSLRVLDNYGYTF.